The 13 T cell receptor beta chains in this list originate from one sample, sequenced in a study of beta chain features in type 1 diabetes. cDNA synthesis used the whole RNA isolate, giving expressed TCRB sequences. Data came from immunoSEQ multiplex PCR; TCRdb stores just in-frame clones and leaves some out. This repertoire shows about 200,000 clones, roughly a tenth found once; its top ten account for approximately 1.3%. The sample comprised central memory CD4+ T cells from blood. These receptors all come from a man between 18 and 35 years old in good health.

V gene TRBV18 combines with J gene TRBJ2-7; TRBD1 agrees at 11 bases. The CDR3 runs to 14 residues. The germline CDR1 and CDR2 sequences are KGHSH and LQKENI. The junction had 2 bases not matched to a gene; V was cut back by 4 bases and J by 3 bases. For the CDR3, the DNA is TGTGCCAGCTCACAGGGACAGGGGGGCTACGAGCAGTACTTC. Its translation is CASSQGQGGYEQYF.

The gene calls are TRBV7-2 and TRBJ2-5, with TRBD2 identical over 10 bases. Germline V gene lookup returns CDR1 SGHTA and CDR2 FQGNSA. CDR3 length: 15 amino acids. Trimming removed 2 bases from V and 8 bases from J; junction bases left unmatched: 8. The CDR3 region has the DNA TGTGCCAGCAGCTTAAGCCTAGCGGGAGTTGAAACCCAGTACTTC. This encodes CASSLSLAGVETQYF.

In its sample, this clone was seen a few times. The gene calls are TRBV5-1 and TRBJ2-4; 7 bases map to TRBD1. With V trimmed by 3 bases and J by 9 bases, 6 bases remained unmatched. CDR3 length: 13 residues. Germline CDR1 and CDR2: SGHRS and YFSETQ. The CDR3 region has the DNA TGCGCCAGCAGCTCGGATGGGGACAGCATTCAGTACTTC. Its protein product is CASSSDGDSIQYF.

This clone was detected ten times or more. J is TRBJ2-7 and V is TRBV2; 9 positions match TRBD1. This CDR3 has 16 residues. With 6 bases clipped from V and 2 bases from J, the junction kept 11 bases outside the gene matches. Germline CDR1 and CDR2: SNHLY and FYNNEI. In DNA form, the CDR3 reads TGTGCCAGCAGGAGGGGTAGGACAGGGGTTACCTACGAGCAGTACTTC. This translates into CASRRGRTGVTYEQYF.

This clone was observed a handful of times. V gene TRBV29-1 combines with J gene TRBJ1-1; D is possibly TRBD1 (5 bases). This CDR3 comprises 13 residues. CDR1 and CDR2 from the germline V gene are SQVTM and ANQGSEA. V was trimmed by 2 bases and J by 4 bases, leaving 11 bases between them. This CDR3 is CSVESVGGTEAFF. As DNA, the CDR3 is TGCAGCGTTGAATCCGTTGGGGGCACTGAAGCTTTCTTT.

This clone was seen a few times. The chain joins TRBV4-2 to TRBJ1-2; 7 bases align to TRBD1. Germline values: CDR1 LGHNA, CDR2 YNFKEQ. The CDR3 consists of 13 residues. V dropped 8 bases and J dropped 7; count of bases not matched to a gene: 10. The chain's CDR3 is CASSDRLRGGYTF. CDR3 DNA sequence: TGTGCCAGCTCGGACAGGCTGCGTGGTGGCTACACCTTC.

Only a few counts were recorded for this clone. CDR3 residues: CSARPEGLQFF. DNA of the CDR3: TGCAGTGCCCGGCCTGAGGGATTGCAGTTCTTC. The chain recombines TRBV20-1 with TRBJ2-1, with D maybe TRBD2 (5 bases). The CDR3 consists of 11 residues. Germline loops: CDR1 DFQATT, CDR2 SNEGSKA (reference sequence). V shed 6 bases and J shed 12 bases, with 15 bases lying between them.

In this sample, this clone turned up a few times. V gene TRBV15 combines with J gene TRBJ2-1; 7 bases agree with TRBD2. The germline CDR1 and CDR2 sequences are LNHNV and YYDKDF (reference sequence). The CDR3 sequence is 16 residues long. V was pared by 5 bases and J by 2 bases, with 9 bases of the junction left unmatched. Here the CDR3 reads CATSSYGLAAYNEQFF. In DNA form, the CDR3 reads TGTGCCACCAGCTCCTACGGGCTAGCGGCCTACAATGAGCAGTTCTTC. Full variable domain (outside the CDR3, taken from reference TRBV15 and TRBJ2-1): DAMVIQNPRYQVTQFGKPVTLSCSQTLNHNVMYWYQQKSSQAPKLLFHYYDKDFNNEADTPDNFQSRRPNTSFCFLDIRSPGLGDTAMYLCATSSYGLAAYNEQFFGPGTRLTVL.

V and J are TRBV2 and TRBJ2-7, with a weak D call TRBD2 (6 bases). With 5 bases removed from V and 4 bases from J, the gap between germline ends came to 18 bases. CDR1 and CDR2 (germline): SNHLY, FYNNEI. CDR3 length equals 15 residues. The CDR3 DNA reads as TGTGCCAGCAGTCGTTTTTATAGCGGAGAATACGAGCAGTACTTC. Translated, it gives CASSRFYSGEYEQYF.

This clone was recorded many times. The chain recombines TRBV7-2 with TRBJ2-4; unclear D gene. Trimming removed 8 bases at V and 0 bases at J, with 5 bases between. This CDR3 has 12 residues. Germline V gene sequence: CDR1 SGHTA, CDR2 FQGNSA. The CDR3 loop is CASEQAKNIQYF. The CDR3 nucleotides read TGTGCCAGCGAACAAGCCAAAAACATTCAGTACTTC.

This clone was detected only a few times. The chain links TRBV7-9 to TRBJ1-1; a weak D match, TRBD1 (5 bases). This CDR3 is 13 amino acids long. Germline V gives CDR1 SEHNR, CDR2 FQNEAQ (reference sequence). Between the trimmed V and J ends, which lost 3 bases and 7 bases, there was a span of 12 bases. The CDR3 DNA reads as TGTGCCAGCAGCTTCAGTACAGGCCTTGAAGCTTTCTTT. Protein product: CASSFSTGLEAFF.

This clone was observed a handful of times. This chain connects TRBV5-1 to TRBJ2-7; maybe TRBD1 (5 bases). The germline gives CDR1 SGHRS, CDR2 YFSETQ. CDR3 length: 12 residues. Trimming pared 0 bases from V and 10 bases from J, leaving 11 bases between. The CDR3 here is CASSLDQGGQYF. The DNA for the CDR3 is TGCGCCAGCAGCTTGGACCAGGGTGGACAGTACTTC. Filled out from reference TRBV5-1 and TRBJ2-7, the complete variable domain reads KAGVTQTPRYLIKTRGQQVTLSCSPISGHRSVSWYQQTPGQGLQFLFEYFSETQRNKGNFPGRFSGRQFSNSRSEMNVSTLELGDSALYLCASSLDQGGQYFGPGTRLTVT.

This clone has more than one count but fewer than ten. The CDR3, as DNA: TGTGCCAGCAGCCTCGGGGTCGCAGATACGCAGTATTTT. Translation gives CASSLGVADTQYF. The chain links TRBV9 to TRBJ2-3, with D possibly matching TRBD2 (5 bases). Germline-derived CDR1 and CDR2 are SGDLS and YYNGEE. V was pared by 4 bases and J by 4 bases, with 10 bases between. The CDR3 contains 13 residues.